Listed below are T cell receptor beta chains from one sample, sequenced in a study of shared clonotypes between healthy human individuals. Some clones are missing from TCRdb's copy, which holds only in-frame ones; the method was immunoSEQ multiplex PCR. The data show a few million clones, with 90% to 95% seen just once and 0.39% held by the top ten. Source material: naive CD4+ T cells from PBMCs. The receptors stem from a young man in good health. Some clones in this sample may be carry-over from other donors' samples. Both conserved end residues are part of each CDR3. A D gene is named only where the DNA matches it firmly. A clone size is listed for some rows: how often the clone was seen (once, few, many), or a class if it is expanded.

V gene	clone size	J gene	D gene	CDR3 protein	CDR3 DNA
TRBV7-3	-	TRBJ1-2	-	CASSLSGVYGYTF	TGTGCCAGCAGCTTGTCAGGGGTCTATGGCTACACCTTC
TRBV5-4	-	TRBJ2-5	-	CASSLEAGATQYF	TGTGCCAGCAGCTTGGAGGCCGGGGCGACCCAGTACTTC
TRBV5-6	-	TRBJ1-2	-	CASSSLNSHGYTF	TGTGCCAGCAGCTCCCTTAACAGTCACGGCTACACCTTC
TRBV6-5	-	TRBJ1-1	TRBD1	CASSSSGGLAEAFF	TGTGCCAGCAGTTCCTCAGGGGGGCTAGCTGAAGCTTTCTTT
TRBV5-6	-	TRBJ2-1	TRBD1	CASSLRDRDYNEQFF	TGTGCCAGCAGCTTGAGGGACAGGGACTACAATGAGCAGTTCTTC
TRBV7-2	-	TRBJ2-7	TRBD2	CASSLRLATYEQYF	TGTGCCAGCAGCTTAAGACTAGCTACCTACGAGCAGTACTTC
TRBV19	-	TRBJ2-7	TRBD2	CASSIGLANSRYEQYF	TGTGCCAGTAGTATCGGACTAGCAAATTCCCGCTACGAGCAGTACTTC
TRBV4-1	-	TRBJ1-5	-	CASSQQGGQPQHF	TGCGCCAGCAGCCAACAGGGCGGTCAGCCCCAGCATTTT
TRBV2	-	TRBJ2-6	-	CASSEFGSGANVLTF	TGTGCCAGCAGTGAATTCGGGTCTGGGGCCAACGTCCTGACTTTC
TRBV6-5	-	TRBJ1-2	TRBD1	CASRLTGGNYGYTF	TGTGCCAGCAGGTTAACAGGGGGCAACTATGGCTACACCTTC
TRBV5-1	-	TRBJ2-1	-	CASSSLSGGEQFF	TGCGCCAGCAGCTCCCTGTCCGGTGGAGAGCAGTTCTTC
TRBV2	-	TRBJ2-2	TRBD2	CASSAFSGSGELFF	TGTGCCAGCAGTGCATTTAGCGGGAGTGGGGAGCTGTTTTTT
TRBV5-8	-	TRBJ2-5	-	CASTMWGGKETQYF	TGTGCCAGCACCATGTGGGGCGGTAAAGAGACCCAGTACTTC
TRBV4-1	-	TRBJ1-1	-	CASSIPSGNTEAFF	TGCGCCAGCAGCATACCCTCAGGAAACACTGAAGCTTTCTTT
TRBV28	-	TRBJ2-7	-	CATLRPPYEQYF	TGTGCCACTCTCCGGCCCCCCTACGAGCAGTACTTC
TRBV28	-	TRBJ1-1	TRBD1	CASRAAGGRRTEAFF	TGTGCCAGCAGGGCTGCAGGGGGCCGACGGACTGAAGCTTTCTTT
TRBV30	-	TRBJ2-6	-	CAWKGQAGANVLTF	TGTGCCTGGAAGGGCCAGGCTGGGGCCAACGTCCTGACTTTC
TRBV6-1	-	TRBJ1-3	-	CASSALRTAQSGNTIYF	TGTGCCAGCAGTGCCTTACGGACCGCTCAATCTGGAAACACCATATATTTT
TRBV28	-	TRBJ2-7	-	CASSSGPWGEQYF	TGTGCCAGCAGTTCGGGACCATGGGGAGAGCAGTACTTC
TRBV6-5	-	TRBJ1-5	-	CASSSEGSSQPQHF	TGTGCCAGCAGTTCGGAGGGTTCGAGTCAGCCCCAGCATTTT
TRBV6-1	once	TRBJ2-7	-	CASSEEIEEYF	TGTGCCAGCAGTGAAGAAATCGAAGAGTACTTC
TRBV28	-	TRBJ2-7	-	CASRGRNLLAEQYF	TGTGCCAGCAGGGGGAGGAACCTCCTCGCCGAGCAGTACTTC
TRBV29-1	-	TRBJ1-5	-	CSVAPGSNQPQHF	TGCAGCGTTGCCCCAGGGAGTAATCAGCCCCAGCATTTT
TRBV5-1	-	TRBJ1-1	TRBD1	CASSPDRGLNTEAFF	TGCGCCAGCAGCCCGGACAGGGGTCTGAACACTGAAGCTTTCTTT
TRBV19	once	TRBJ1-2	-	CASRDGSYGYTF	TGTGCCAGTAGGGACGGGAGTTATGGCTACACCTTC
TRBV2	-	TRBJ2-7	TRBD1	CASRRTGAGEQYF	TGTGCCAGCCGACGGACAGGAGCTGGCGAGCAGTACTTC
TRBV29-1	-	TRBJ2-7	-	CSVVRPKSFEQYF	TGCAGCGTTGTCCGACCCAAGAGTTTCGAGCAGTACTTC
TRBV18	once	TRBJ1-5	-	CASSPSSYSNQPQHF	TGTGCCAGCTCACCAAGCTCTTATAGCAATCAGCCCCAGCATTTT
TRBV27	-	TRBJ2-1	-	CASRKLALADNEQFF	TGTGCCAGCAGGAAACTAGCATTAGCCGACAATGAGCAGTTCTTC
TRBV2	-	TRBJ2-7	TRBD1	CASSLDRGLRSSYEQYF	TGTGCCAGCAGTTTGGACAGGGGGCTGCGAAGCTCCTACGAGCAGTACTTC
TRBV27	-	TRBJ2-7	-	CASSFQQGYEQYF	TGTGCCAGCAGTTTTCAACAGGGCTACGAGCAGTACTTC
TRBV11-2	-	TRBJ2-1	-	CASSHRSGSYNEQFF	TGTGCCAGCAGCCACCGGTCCGGTTCCTACAATGAGCAGTTCTTC
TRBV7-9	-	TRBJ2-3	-	CASLLVDSNTHTQYF	TGTGCCAGCCTGCTGGTGGACAGCAACACCCATACGCAGTATTTT
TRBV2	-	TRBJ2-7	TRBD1	CASSGGQGTYEQYF	TGTGCCAGCAGTGGGGGACAGGGGACCTACGAGCAGTACTTC
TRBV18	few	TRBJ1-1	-	CASSLDRNTEAFF	TGTGCCAGCTCACTCGACAGGAACACTGAAGCTTTCTTT
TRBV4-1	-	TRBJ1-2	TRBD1	CASSRDRGPGYTF	TGCGCCAGCAGCCGGGACAGGGGGCCTGGCTACACCTTC
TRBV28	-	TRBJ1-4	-	CASSNPGPTNEKLFF	TGTGCCAGCAGCAACCCCGGACCAACTAATGAAAAACTGTTTTTT
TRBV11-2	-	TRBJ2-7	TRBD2	CASSFTTGQGGAEQYF	TGTGCCAGCAGCTTTACCACCGGCCAGGGAGGGGCCGAGCAGTACTTC
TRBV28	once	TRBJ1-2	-	CASSSAAYEGLAGKYGYTF	TGTGCCAGCAGTTCCGCCGCTTATGAAGGGCTCGCGGGGAAATATGGCTACACCTTC
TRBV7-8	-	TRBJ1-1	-	CASSFRGNTEAFF	TGTGCCAGCAGCTTCCGGGGGAACACTGAAGCTTTCTTT
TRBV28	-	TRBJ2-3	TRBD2	CASSETSGRAGTQYF	TGTGCCAGCAGTGAGACTAGCGGGAGGGCCGGCACGCAGTATTTT
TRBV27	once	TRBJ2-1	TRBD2	CASSMLAGGTGEQFF	TGTGCCAGCAGCATGCTAGCGGGAGGAACCGGTGAGCAGTTCTTC
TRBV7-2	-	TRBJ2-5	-	CASSTYSSGGWETQYF	TGTGCCAGCAGCACTTATTCCTCGGGGGGCTGGGAGACCCAGTACTTC
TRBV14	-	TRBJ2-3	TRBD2	CASSQGATSGSGLDTQYF	TGTGCCAGCAGCCAAGGGGCGACTAGCGGGAGCGGGTTAGATACGCAGTATTTT
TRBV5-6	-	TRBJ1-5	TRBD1	CASSPWRTGGYQPQHF	TGTGCCAGCAGCCCATGGAGGACAGGGGGCTATCAGCCCCAGCATTTT
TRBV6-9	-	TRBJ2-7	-	CASSPQSRDEQYF	TGTGCCAGCAGCCCTCAAAGCCGGGACGAGCAGTACTTC
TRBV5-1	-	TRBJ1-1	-	CASSFEGARNTEAFF	TGCGCCAGCAGCTTTGAGGGAGCCAGGAACACTGAAGCTTTCTTT
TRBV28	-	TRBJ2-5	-	CASKTDQETQYF	TGTGCCAGCAAAACCGATCAAGAGACCCAGTACTTC
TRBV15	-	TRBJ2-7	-	CATSSRPGGYEQYF	TGTGCCACCAGCAGCCGACCCGGAGGATACGAGCAGTACTTC
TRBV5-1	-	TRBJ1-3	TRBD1	CASSPGTGLFTGNTIYF	TGCGCCAGCAGCCCAGGGACAGGGTTATTTACTGGAAACACCATATATTTT
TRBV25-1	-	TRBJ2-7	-	CASTRDAGWYQSYEQYF	TGTGCCAGCACGAGGGACGCAGGATGGTATCAATCCTACGAGCAGTACTTC
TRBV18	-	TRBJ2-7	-	CASSPLARGREQYF	TGTGCCAGCTCTCCCCTCGCTCGGGGACGCGAGCAGTACTTC
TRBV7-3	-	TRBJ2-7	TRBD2	CASSLTNLAGGQYF	TGTGCCAGCAGCTTAACAAACCTAGCGGGAGGGCAGTACTTC
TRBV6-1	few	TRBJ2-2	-	CASSHGTNGELFF	TGTGCCAGCAGCCACGGGACCAACGGGGAGCTGTTTTTT
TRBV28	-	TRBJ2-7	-	CASTPGARSSYEQYF	TGTGCCAGCACCCCTGGGGCCCGGAGCTCCTACGAGCAGTACTTC